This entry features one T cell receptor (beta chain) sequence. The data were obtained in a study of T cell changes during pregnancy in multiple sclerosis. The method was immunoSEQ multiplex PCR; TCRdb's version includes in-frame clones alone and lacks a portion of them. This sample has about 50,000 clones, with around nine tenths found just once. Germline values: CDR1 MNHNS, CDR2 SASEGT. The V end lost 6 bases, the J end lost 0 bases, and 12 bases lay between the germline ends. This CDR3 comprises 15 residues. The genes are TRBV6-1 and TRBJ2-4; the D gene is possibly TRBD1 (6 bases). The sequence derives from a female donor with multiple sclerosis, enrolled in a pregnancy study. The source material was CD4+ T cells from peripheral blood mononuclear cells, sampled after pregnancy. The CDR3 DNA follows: TGTGCCAGCAGGTTCACGACAGGAGCCAAAAACATTCAGTACTTC. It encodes CASRFTTGAKNIQYF.